The present TCR beta chain was sequenced within a study of blood T cell repertoires in COVID-19. Across the study: In each case, the material was cDNA or gDNA derived from T cells, B-cell-depleted T cells, or PBMCs.

Germline CDR1 and CDR2: ENHRY and SYGVKD. The CDR3 loop spans 15 amino acids. V lost 6 bases and J 1 base, leaving 14 bases between the germline ends. The protocol was immunoSEQ multiplex PCR, while the TCRdb copy is restricted to in-frame clones and leaves out a portion. The profile covers 250,000 to 300,000 clones, with approximately 89% appearing a single time and 1.9% taken by the ten largest. The sample holds one count of this clone. Participants came from some 23 US areas, aged roughly 18 to 95 years. The study counted Cohort 3 donors as recovered given two negative PCRs, clearance, or symptom resolution.

The source of this sequence is a woman aged 55-69 years who had recovered from COVID-19. This sequence joins TRBV10-3 and TRBJ2-3, with D uncertain. The material sequenced was PBMCs or T cells enriched from blood (not recorded which). CDR3 loop: CAISAPESGTDTQYF. For the CDR3, the DNA is TGTGCCATCAGCGCACCGGAGAGCGGCACAGATACGCAGTATTTT.